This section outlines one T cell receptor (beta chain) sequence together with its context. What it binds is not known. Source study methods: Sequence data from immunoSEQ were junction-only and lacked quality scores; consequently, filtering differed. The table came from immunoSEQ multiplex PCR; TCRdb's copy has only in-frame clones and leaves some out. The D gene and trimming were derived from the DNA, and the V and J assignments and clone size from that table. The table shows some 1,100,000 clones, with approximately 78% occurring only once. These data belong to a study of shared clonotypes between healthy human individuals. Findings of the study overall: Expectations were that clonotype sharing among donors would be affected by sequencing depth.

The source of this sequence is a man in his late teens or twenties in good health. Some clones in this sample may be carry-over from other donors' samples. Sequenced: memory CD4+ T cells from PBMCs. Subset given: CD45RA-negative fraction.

Written as DNA, the CDR3 is TGTGCCAGCAGTGGGGACCTCGCCGGCCGCTATGGCTACACCTTC. Protein product: CASSGDLAGRYGYTF. V is TRBV6-5 and J is TRBJ1-2; TRBD1 is a possible D gene (5 bases). Trimming removed 5 bases from V and 4 bases from J, with 17 bases in between. In germline, CDR1 is MNHEY, CDR2 SVGAGI. The CDR3 extends over 15 amino acids.